This TCR beta chain was identified during a study of OX40 agonist ivuxolimab in advanced cancers. V lost 5 bases and J lost 3; bases outside the gene matches: 4. This CDR3 has 14 residues. The germline CDR1 and CDR2 sequences are KGHSH and LQKENI. This clone occurred once. Clones were read by immunoSEQ multiplex PCR, and TCRdb kept only the in-frame ones, dropping some. The sample includes over 80,000 clones, approximately 90% of them seen just once. The chain joins TRBV18 to TRBJ1-2; 9 bases map to TRBD1. The source was CD4+ or CD8+ T cells sorted from blood, collected in a trial of the OX40 agonist ivuxolimab. This clonotype was obtained from an adult with an advanced solid tumor such as melanoma, head and neck, liver or kidney cancer. This CDR3 is CASSARDRDYGYTF. The CDR3 DNA reads TGTGCCAGCTCAGCCCGGGACAGGGACTATGGCTACACCTTC.